Listed here is a single TCR beta chain. Antigen unknown. TCRdb's table, derived via immunoSEQ multiplex PCR, lists solely in-frame clones and lacks some. The table includes under 140,000 clones, 88% detected once. This sample was included in a study of T cell responses to AZD1222 COVID-19 vaccine. Notes on the study in general: Most donors were white British and more were female, and clonal diversity was possibly underestimated. The study found Spike-specific TCR breadth and depth rose after two AZD1222 doses. Close to half of spike-specific TCRs reportedly recognize unmutated variant regions. Only after the peak T cell response were repertoires sampled.

Per germline, CDR1 LNHDA and CDR2 SQIVND (reference sequence). V dropped 3 bases and J dropped 3 bases, with 12 bases sitting between them. The CDR3 totals 14 residues. The chain uses TRBV19 and TRBJ2-7, with D unresolved. This receptor was taken from an adult in good health. This sample comprised peripheral blood, obtained on day 0 of AZD1222 vaccination. CDR3 in amino acids: CASSIYGVGYEQYF. DNA for the CDR3: TGTGCCAGTAGTATTTACGGCGTCGGCTACGAGCAGTACTTC.